The 29 T cell receptor beta chains below come from one sample, sequenced in a study of cytomegalovirus exposure and HLA in healthy donors. In the PCR, 60 Vbeta and 13 Jbeta primers were used. The data were produced by immunoSEQ multiplex PCR, yet TCRdb's version contains in-frame clones alone and is incomplete. Counted here are 50,000 to 65,000 clones, 70% to 80% occurring once; the ten biggest clones make up roughly half. Sequenced sample: PBMCs. These receptor sequences come from a man aged 45-60 years in good health and CMV-seropositive.

This clone was observed a single time. The same CDR3 arises from other DNA sequences in this sample as well. The chain has TRBV6-5 and TRBJ1-1, with 8 positions matching TRBD1. This CDR3 spans 14 amino acids. Germline values: CDR1 MNHEY, CDR2 SVGAGI. The V and J ends lost 4 bases and 2 bases, in that order; junction bases with no gene match: 3. CDR3 sequence reads: CASSSGQGNTEAFF. For the CDR3, the DNA is TGTGCCAGCAGTTCCGGACAGGGAAACACTGAAGCTTTCTTT.

The chain carries TRBV4-3 and TRBJ1-4; D might be TRBD1 (6 bases). Germline values: CDR1 LGHNA, CDR2 YSLEER. The CDR3 runs to 17 residues. Deletions cut 4 bases from V and 6 bases from J, with 21 bases between. This CDR3 is CASSPYTAGGGDEKLFF. CDR3 bases: TGCGCCAGCAGCCCCTACACCGCGGGGGGGGGCGATGAAAAACTGTTTTTT.

The chain is built from TRBV4-1 and TRBJ2-7; 8 nucleotides agree with TRBD1. J lost 4 bases, V lost 2 bases, and 7 bases had no gene match. CDR3 length equals 15 residues. Germline V lookup: CDR1 MGHRA, CDR2 YSYEKL. The CDR3 DNA is TGCGCCAGCAGCCAACTCCAGGGGGCGGGTTACGAGCAGTACTTC. It encodes CASSQLQGAGYEQYF.

The chain carries TRBV4-1 and TRBJ2-7; no clear D gene. The V end lost 2 bases, the J end lost 0 bases, and 14 bases lay between the germline ends. Germline V gives CDR1 MGHRA, CDR2 YSYEKL. CDR3 length: 16 amino acids. The chain's CDR3 is CASSQPAGKGSYEQYF. CDR3 DNA sequence: TGCGCCAGCAGCCAACCAGCAGGAAAAGGCTCCTACGAGCAGTACTTC.

This clone has at least ten counts. A far larger clone is only one base removed, so a read error is likely. This CDR3 is also generated by other DNA sequences in the sample. This sequence joins TRBV9 and TRBJ2-7; tentative D call: TRBD1 (6 bases). Trimming shortened V by 4 bases and J by 3 bases, and 17 bases separated the two germline ends. In germline, CDR1 is SGDLS, CDR2 YYNGEE. The CDR3 runs 15 residues. The chain's CDR3 is CASSSQGPSYYEQYF. CDR3 sequence (DNA): TGTGCCAGCAGCTCCCAGGGGCCCAGCTACTACGAGCAGTACTTC.

This chain joins TRBV19 and TRBJ2-1, with a tentative D call TRBD2 (6 bases). V gave up 9 bases and J gave up 7 bases, with 19 bases separating them. CDR3 length equals 14 residues. The germline V gene has CDR1 LNHDA and CDR2 SQIVND (reference sequence). CDR3 in amino acids: CASKIGRGGNEQFF. The CDR3 nucleotides read TGTGCCAGCAAAATAGGGCGGGGAGGTAATGAGCAGTTCTTC.

This clone has just a few counts. The V gene is TRBV6-1, the J gene TRBJ1-6, with 7 bases fitting TRBD1. This CDR3 region has 15 residues. J was trimmed by 6 bases and V by 3 bases; bases with no gene match: 5. Germline V gene sequence: CDR1 MNHNS, CDR2 SASEGT. The CDR3 sequence is CASSEGQSLNSPLHF. In nucleotides, the CDR3 is TGTGCCAGCAGTGAGGGACAGTCCCTTAATTCACCCCTCCACTTT.

The chain uses TRBV18 and TRBJ1-4, with D possibly matching TRBD1 (5 bases). The V gene lost 6 bases and the J gene lost 4 bases, with 9 bases spanning the gap. Germline V gene lookup returns CDR1 KGHSH and CDR2 LQKENI. The CDR3 totals 13 residues. The CDR3 region is CASSAGVNEKLFF. CDR3 sequence (DNA): TGTGCCAGCTCCGCGGGGGTTAATGAAAAACTGTTTTTT.

A remark on this clone: The junction departs from germline at one end; a sequencing error may be responsible. The chain combines TRBV20-1 with TRBJ1-2; no clear D gene. The length of the CDR3 is 11 residues. Germline values: CDR1 DFQATT, CDR2 SNEGSKA (reference sequence). The CDR3 loop is CSAGEAYGYTF. CDR3 coding DNA: TGCAGTGCTGGAGAGGCATATGGCTACACCTTC.

This chain uses TRBV9 with TRBJ1-2; maybe TRBD1 (5 bases). This CDR3 is 12 amino acids long. Looked up from germline, CDR1 is SGDLS and CDR2 is YYNGEE. V lost 3 bases to trimming and J lost 8 bases, with 11 bases between them. In nucleotides, the CDR3 is TGTGCCAGCAGCGCCCTAAGGGGAGGCTACACCTTC. This sequence encodes CASSALRGGYTF.

This chain connects TRBV6-5 to TRBJ1-1, with a possible D match to TRBD1 (6 bases). V was pared by 6 bases and J by 4 bases, with 15 bases between. This CDR3 has 14 residues. The germline V gene has CDR1 MNHEY and CDR2 SVGAGI. The CDR3 DNA is TGTGCCAGCAGATTCAGGGGAGGGGTCACTGAAGCTTTCTTT. Protein sequence: CASRFRGGVTEAFF.

This chain connects TRBV4-1 to TRBJ2-2, with 8 bases lining up with TRBD2. Germline assignment: CDR1 MGHRA and CDR2 YSYEKL. The junction had 11 bases not matched to a gene; V was cut back by 7 bases and J by 4 bases. The CDR3 is 16 residues long. CDR3 in DNA: TGCGCCAGCAACCACCCGGGACTAGGGAGCACCGGGGAGCTGTTTTTT. This gives the protein CASNHPGLGSTGELFF.

The V gene is TRBV7-2, the J gene TRBJ1-6; D remains unclear. Per germline, CDR1 SGHTA and CDR2 FQGNSA. V was trimmed by 5 bases and J by 6 bases, leaving 11 bases between them. CDR3 length: 14 residues. The CDR3 bases are TGTGCCAGCAGCCCGCGTGTTGGTAATTCACCCCTCCACTTT. This translates into CASSPRVGNSPLHF.

The CDR3 DNA is TGTGCCACCAGCAAGTCAGGGGTTAGCTATGGCTACACCTTC. It specifies CATSKSGVSYGYTF. This chain links TRBV15 with TRBJ1-2; D is possibly TRBD1 (6 bases). The germline CDR1 and CDR2 sequences are LNHNV and YYDKDF (reference sequence). Trimming removed 4 bases from V and 4 bases from J, with 13 bases in between. This CDR3 region has 14 residues.

This clone showed up just a few times. This chain joins TRBV7-2 and TRBJ1-1, with D possibly TRBD1 on 6 matching bases. The germline V gene has CDR1 SGHTA and CDR2 FQGNSA. The CDR3 runs to 15 residues. V lost 5 bases, J lost 5 bases, and 18 bases lay in between. Here the CDR3 reads CASSPLGAGATEAFF. In nucleotides, the CDR3 is TGTGCCAGCAGCCCCCTCGGGGCAGGGGCGACTGAAGCTTTCTTT.

The rearrangement links TRBV15 to TRBJ2-3, with 9 bases that match TRBD2. This CDR3 is 17 amino acids long. Germline-derived CDR1 and CDR2 are LNHNV and YYDKDF (reference sequence). V lost 1 base to trimming and J lost 1 base; unmatched junction nucleotides: 6. The CDR3 loop is CATSRVWRGGGTDTQYF. The CDR3 DNA reads TGTGCCACCAGCAGAGTCTGGCGGGGGGGCGGCACAGATACGCAGTATTTT.

This clone has just a few counts. The chain carries TRBV20-1 and TRBJ1-2; possibly TRBD1 for D (5 bases). Germline V lookup: CDR1 DFQATT, CDR2 SNEGSKA (reference sequence). This CDR3 contains 11 residues. Trimming pared 7 bases from V and 8 bases from J, leaving 14 bases between. This CDR3 reads CSVTTGRGYTF. The CDR3 bases are TGCAGTGTTACTACAGGCCGGGGCTACACCTTC.

The chain couples TRBV7-9 to TRBJ1-5; D possibly corresponds to TRBD1 (5 bases). There are 13 residues in the CDR3. From germline, CDR1 is SEHNR and CDR2 FQNEAQ (reference sequence). V was pared by 3 bases and J by 4 bases, with 7 bases between. The CDR3 DNA reads TGTGCCAGCAGCTTCCAGGGAAATCAGCCCCAGCATTTT. It specifies CASSFQGNQPQHF.

This clone was seen only a few times. The CDR3 nucleotides are TGCGCCAGCAGTTACAGTGACAGGGACCGCACTGAAGCTTTCTTT. As protein: CASSYSDRDRTEAFF. The chain links TRBV5-1 to TRBJ1-1, with 7 bases fitting TRBD1. This CDR3 has 15 residues. J lost 4 bases, V lost 5 bases, and 11 bases had no gene match. Germline V gene sequence: CDR1 SGHRS, CDR2 YFSETQ.

V is TRBV6-1 and J is TRBJ1-1; TRBD1 is a possible D gene (5 bases). This CDR3 region has 18 residues. Germline CDR1 and CDR2: MNHNS and SASEGT. Between the trimmed V and J ends, which lost 0 bases and 5 bases, there was a span of 22 bases. Here the CDR3 DNA reads TGTGCCAGCAGTGAAGCGCCGGGGAGGCGCGGAGGGGTGACTGAAGCTTTCTTT. This encodes CASSEAPGRRGGVTEAFF.

The V call is TRBV5-1, the J call TRBJ2-7; 10 bases agree with TRBD1. The CDR3 loop spans 15 amino acids. Trimming removed 4 bases from V and 2 bases from J; junction bases left unmatched: 6. CDR1 SGHRS and CDR2 YFSETQ come from the germline V gene. CDR3 region: CASSPGQGRAYEQYF. CDR3 nucleotides: TGCGCCAGCAGCCCGGGACAGGGGAGGGCCTACGAGCAGTACTTC.

This sequence joins TRBV7-2 and TRBJ2-7; 7 nucleotides match TRBD2. The CDR3 sequence is 14 residues long. Germline V gene data show CDR1 as SGHTA and CDR2 as FQGNSA. V was clipped by 5 bases and J by 9 bases; unmatched bases: 13. This CDR3 reads CASSPTGLTEGQYF. The CDR3 nucleotides are TGTGCCAGCAGCCCAACGGGACTAACAGAGGGGCAGTACTTC.

This chain links TRBV27 with TRBJ2-1; a weak D match, TRBD2 (5 bases). The CDR3 runs 14 residues. V lost 7 bases and J 7 bases, leaving 17 bases between the germline ends. The germline CDR1 and CDR2 sequences are MNHEY and SMNVEV (reference sequence). The CDR3 bases are TGTGCCAGCAAGTCCGGGAAGGGCCAAAATGAGCAGTTCTTC. Protein: CASKSGKGQNEQFF.

This clone showed up just once. The V and J genes are TRBV27 and TRBJ1-2; 8 nucleotides match TRBD1. This CDR3 is built from 16 residues. The germline V gene encodes CDR1 MNHEY and CDR2 SMNVEV (reference sequence). V lost 7 bases, J lost 6 bases, and 16 bases stayed unmatched. CDR3 coding DNA: TGTGCCAGCACCGGAGGTCACAGGGGGTCGTATAATGGCTACACCTTC. It encodes CASTGGHRGSYNGYTF.

As concerns this clone: This may be a read error: a much more frequent sequence differs by one nucleotide. The CDR3 carries no conserved terminal phenylalanine or tryptophan, so it likely arises from a read error. The J gene is TRBJ2-7, the V gene TRBV9; possibly TRBD1 for D (6 bases). The CDR3 loop spans 15 amino acids. Germline values: CDR1 SGDLS, CDR2 YYNGEE. Deletions cut 4 bases from V and 3 bases from J, with 17 bases between. CDR3 residues: CASSSQGPSYYEQYL. CDR3 nucleotides: TGTGCCAGCAGCTCCCAGGGGCCCAGCTACTACGAGCAGTACCTT.

Comments on this clone: This could be a read error, since a much larger clone is one nucleotide away. As the CDR3 is not closed by the conserved phenylalanine or tryptophan, this likely results from a read error. The chain uses TRBV7-6 and TRBJ2-3; 7 nucleotides line up with TRBD1. The CDR3 runs to 14 residues. Germline CDR1 and CDR2: SGHVS and FNYEAQ. With V trimmed by 3 bases and J by 1 base, 1 base remained unmatched. CDR3 coding DNA: TGTGCCAGCAGCTTTGGACAGGGCACAGATACGCAGTATTTG. This gives the protein CASSFGQGTDTQYL.

J is TRBJ1-2 and V is TRBV18; D possibly corresponds to TRBD1 (5 bases). V dropped 6 bases and J dropped 10 bases, with 18 bases sitting between them. The CDR3 extends over 13 amino acids. CDR1 KGHSH and CDR2 LQKENI come from the germline V gene. The CDR3 loop is CASSPDTKGVYTF. The CDR3 bases are TGTGCCAGCTCCCCCGACACGAAAGGGGTCTACACCTTC. Full variable domain (missing parts from reference TRBV18 and TRBJ1-2): NAGVMQNPRHLVRRRGQEARLRCSPMKGHSHVYWYRQLPEEGLKFMVYLQKENIIDESGMPKERFSAEFPKEGPSILRIQQVVRGDSAAYFCASSPDTKGVYTFGSGTRLTVV.

The V gene is TRBV27, the J gene TRBJ2-5; TRBD2 might be the D (5 bases). V was cut by 0 bases and J by 9 bases, with 11 bases left in between. The CDR3 length is 13 residues. Germline V gene data show CDR1 as MNHEY and CDR2 as SMNVEV (reference sequence). The CDR3 is CASSLSWARAQYF. The CDR3 DNA is TGTGCCAGCAGTTTATCTTGGGCGAGGGCCCAGTACTTC.

V gene TRBV15 combines with J gene TRBJ2-7, with a possible D match to TRBD1 (6 bases). Deletions cut 5 bases from V and 5 bases from J, with 13 bases between. The CDR3 totals 13 residues. Germline loops: CDR1 LNHNV, CDR2 YYDKDF (reference sequence). CDR3 sequence: CATSRSRGNEQYF. The CDR3 region has the DNA TGTGCCACCAGCCGTTCAAGGGGGAACGAGCAGTACTTC. The variable domain in full, with the rest retrieved from reference TRBV15 and TRBJ2-7, is DAMVIQNPRYQVTQFGKPVTLSCSQTLNHNVMYWYQQKSSQAPKLLFHYYDKDFNNEADTPDNFQSRRPNTSFCFLDIRSPGLGDTAMYLCATSRSRGNEQYFGPGTRLTVT.